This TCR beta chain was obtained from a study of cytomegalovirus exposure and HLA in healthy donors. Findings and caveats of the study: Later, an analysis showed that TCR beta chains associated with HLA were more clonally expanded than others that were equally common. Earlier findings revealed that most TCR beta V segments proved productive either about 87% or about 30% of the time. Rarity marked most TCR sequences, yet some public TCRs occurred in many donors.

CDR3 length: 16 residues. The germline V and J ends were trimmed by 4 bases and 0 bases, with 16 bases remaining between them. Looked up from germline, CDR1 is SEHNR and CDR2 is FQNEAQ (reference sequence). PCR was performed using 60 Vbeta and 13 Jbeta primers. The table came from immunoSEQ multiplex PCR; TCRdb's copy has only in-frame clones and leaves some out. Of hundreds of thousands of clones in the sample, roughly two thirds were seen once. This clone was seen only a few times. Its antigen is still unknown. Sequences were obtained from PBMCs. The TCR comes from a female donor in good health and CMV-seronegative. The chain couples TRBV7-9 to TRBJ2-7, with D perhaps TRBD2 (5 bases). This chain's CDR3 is CASSSLPSGTSYEQYF. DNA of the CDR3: TGTGCCAGCAGCTCCCTCCCCAGCGGCACCTCCTACGAGCAGTACTTC.